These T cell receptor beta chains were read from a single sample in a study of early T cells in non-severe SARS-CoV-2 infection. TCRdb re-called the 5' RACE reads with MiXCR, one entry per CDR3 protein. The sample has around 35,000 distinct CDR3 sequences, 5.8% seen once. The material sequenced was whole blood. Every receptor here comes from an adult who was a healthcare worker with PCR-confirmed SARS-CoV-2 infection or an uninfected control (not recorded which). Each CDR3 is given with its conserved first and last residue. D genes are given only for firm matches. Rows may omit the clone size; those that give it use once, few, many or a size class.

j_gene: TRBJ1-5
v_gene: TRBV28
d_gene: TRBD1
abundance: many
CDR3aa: CASSFNTGGTQPQHF
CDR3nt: TGTGCCAGCAGTTTTAACACAGGGGGCACACAGCCCCAGCATTTT

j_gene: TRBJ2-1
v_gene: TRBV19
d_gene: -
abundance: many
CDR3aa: CASSERSSYNEQFF
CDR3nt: TGTGCCAGTAGTGAGAGGAGCTCCTACAATGAGCAGTTCTTC

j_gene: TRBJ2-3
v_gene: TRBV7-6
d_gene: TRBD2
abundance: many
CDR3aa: CASSFLAGEVDGTDTQYF
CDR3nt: TGTGCCAGCAGCTTTCTAGCGGGAGAAGTCGATGGCACAGATACGCAGTATTTT

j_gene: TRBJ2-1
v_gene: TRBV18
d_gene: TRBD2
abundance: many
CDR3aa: CASSPGTSGANEQFF
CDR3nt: TGTGCCAGCTCTCCCGGGACTAGCGGGGCCAATGAGCAGTTCTTC

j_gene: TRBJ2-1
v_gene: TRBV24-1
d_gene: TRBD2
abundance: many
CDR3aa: CATSDPSASGDEQFF
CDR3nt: TGTGCCACCAGTGATCCCTCAGCTAGCGGAGATGAGCAGTTCTTC

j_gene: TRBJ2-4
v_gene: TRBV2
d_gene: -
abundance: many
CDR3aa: CASALSGDLAKNIQYF
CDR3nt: TGTGCCAGCGCTCTCTCGGGGGACTTAGCCAAAAACATTCAGTACTTC

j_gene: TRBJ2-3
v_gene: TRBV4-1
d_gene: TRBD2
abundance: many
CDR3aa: CASSQEWTSGVTDTQYF
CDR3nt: TGCGCCAGCAGCCAAGAGTGGACTAGCGGGGTCACAGATACGCAGTATTTT

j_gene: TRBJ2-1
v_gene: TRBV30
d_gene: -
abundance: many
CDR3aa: CALGTSQYEQFF
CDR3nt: TGTGCCCTCGGAACTAGTCAGTATGAGCAGTTCTTC

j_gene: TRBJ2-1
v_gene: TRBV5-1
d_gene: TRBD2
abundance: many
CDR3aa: CASSLLAGAYNEQFF
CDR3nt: TGCGCCAGCAGCTTGTTAGCGGGCGCTTACAATGAGCAGTTCTTC

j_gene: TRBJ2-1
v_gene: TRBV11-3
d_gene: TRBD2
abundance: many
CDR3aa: CASSLVAGGEFF
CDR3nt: TGTGCCAGCAGCTTAGTTGCGGGAGGAGAGTTCTTC

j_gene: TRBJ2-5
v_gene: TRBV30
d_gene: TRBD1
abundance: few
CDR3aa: CAWSRGTGAIWGETQYF
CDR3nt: TGTGCCTGGAGCCGCGGGACAGGGGCTATCTGGGGAGAGACCCAGTACTTC

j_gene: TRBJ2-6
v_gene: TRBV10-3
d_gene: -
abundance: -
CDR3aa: CAIRGDRSGANVLTF
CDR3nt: TGTGCCATCAGAGGGGATCGCTCTGGGGCCAACGTCCTGACTTTC

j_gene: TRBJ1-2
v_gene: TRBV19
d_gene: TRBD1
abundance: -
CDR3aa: CASREPRTGGSNYGYTF
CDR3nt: TGTGCCAGTAGAGAGCCCCGGACAGGGGGAAGTAACTATGGCTACACCTTC

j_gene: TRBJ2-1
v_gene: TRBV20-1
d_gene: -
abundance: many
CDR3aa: CSSYQAPANNEQFF
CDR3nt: TGCAGTTCTTACCAGGCTCCCGCTAACAATGAGCAGTTCTTC

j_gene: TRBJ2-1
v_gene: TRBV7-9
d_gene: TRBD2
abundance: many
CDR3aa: CASSGWSGGNNEQFF
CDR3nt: TGTGCCAGCAGCGGGTGGAGCGGGGGAAACAATGAGCAGTTCTTC

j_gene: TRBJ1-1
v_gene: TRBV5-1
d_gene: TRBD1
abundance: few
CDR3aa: CASSLSRDRGEAFF
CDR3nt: TGCGCCAGCAGCCTTTCCCGGGACAGGGGTGAAGCTTTCTTT

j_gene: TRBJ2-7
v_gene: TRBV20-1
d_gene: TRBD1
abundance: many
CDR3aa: CSARINGGIGTGTYEQYF
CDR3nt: TGCAGTGCTAGAATCAACGGGGGGATTGGGACAGGGACCTACGAGCAGTACTTC

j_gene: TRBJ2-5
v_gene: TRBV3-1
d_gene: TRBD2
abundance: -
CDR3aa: CATQLAEETQYF
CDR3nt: TGTGCCACCCAGCTAGCGGAAGAGACCCAGTACTTC

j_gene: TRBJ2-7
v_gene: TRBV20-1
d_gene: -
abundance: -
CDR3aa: CSARVRDEQYF
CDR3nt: TGCAGTGCTAGAGTAAGAGACGAGCAGTACTTC

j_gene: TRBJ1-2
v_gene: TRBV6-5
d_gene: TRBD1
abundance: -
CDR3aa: CASNNRGQHYGYTF
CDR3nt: TGTGCCAGCAACAACAGGGGGCAACACTATGGCTACACCTTC

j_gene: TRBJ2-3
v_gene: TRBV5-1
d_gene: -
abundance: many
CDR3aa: CASSLRQAGGTDTQYF
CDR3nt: TGCGCCAGCAGCTTACGACAGGCCGGGGGCACAGATACGCAGTATTTT

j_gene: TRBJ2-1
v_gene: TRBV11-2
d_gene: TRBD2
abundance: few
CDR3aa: CASSLSPMGLAGGRRYNEQFF
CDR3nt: TGTGCCAGCAGCTTATCCCCGATGGGACTAGCGGGAGGGCGTAGATACAATGAGCAGTTCTTC

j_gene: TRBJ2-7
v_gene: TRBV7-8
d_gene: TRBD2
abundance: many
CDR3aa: CASSFSGLAGVGEQYF
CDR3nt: TGTGCCAGCAGCTTCTCCGGACTAGCGGGAGTGGGTGAGCAGTACTTC